These 18 T cell receptor beta chains share one sample of origin, sequenced in a study of post-analysis software for immune sequencing data (dated by TCRdb to about 2015). The full study reports these points: Patients showed significantly higher frequencies than controls for a handful of TRBV segments, among them TRBV5-6, TRBV5-1 and TRBV20-1.

No antigen is known for these receptors. Libraries were made using PCR. Sequencer: Illumina HiSeq 2500. Unique molecular identifiers were incorporated into TCR beta cDNA libraries to reduce PCR and sequencing biases. TCRdb reran the public reads through fastp at Q25 and MiXCR, keeping productive beta chains. Each entry is one CDR3 protein sequence, shown with its most common DNA and genes. In this sample the table shows around 260,000 distinct CDR3 sequences, just over 35% of which occur a single time. The ten largest account for 4% to 6% of the sample. The sequencing input was blood. These receptors all stem from a girl aged 10 to 17 with multiple sclerosis.

This clonotype was recorded a few times. Since the CDR3 does not end with the conserved phenylalanine or tryptophan, this likely comes from a read error. This chain links TRBV10-3 with TRBJ1-2; D is unclear. The CDR3 runs to 11 residues. V was clipped by 3 bases and J by 10 bases, with 9 bases between them. CDR1 and CDR2 (germline): ENHRY, SYGVKD. The CDR3 DNA follows: TGTGCCATCAGTGACTCCGGAATCTACACCTGC. This translates into CAISDSGIYTC.

A word on this clonotype: This may be a read error: a much more frequent sequence differs by one nucleotide. J is TRBJ2-5 and V is TRBV21-1; no check of the table's D call, TRBD1, against the DNA was made. TRBV21-1 is an annotated pseudogene. The CDR3 is 10 residues long. CDR3 DNA sequence: TGTGCCAGCAGTGGGGACAGGTGGTACTTC. It translates to CASSGDRWYF.

This clonotype was recorded at least ten times. The V and J genes are TRBV2 and TRBJ2-1; D remains ambiguous. The ends were cut back, 5 bases at V and 2 bases at J, with 4 bases in the middle. This CDR3 contains 12 residues. Germline lookup yields CDR1 SNHLY and CDR2 FYNNEI. The CDR3, as DNA: TGTGCCAGCAGTTTCACCTACAATGAGCAGTTCTTC. As protein: CASSFTYNEQFF.

V usage is TRBV5-1 and J usage is TRBJ2-1, with D possibly TRBD1 on 6 matching bases. V gave up 0 bases and J gave up 1 base, with 11 bases separating them. Germline values: CDR1 SGHRS, CDR2 YFSETQ. This CDR3 has 16 amino acids. The CDR3 loop reads CASSLAQGISYNEQFF. In DNA, the CDR3 is TGCGCCAGCAGCTTGGCCCAGGGGATATCCTACAATGAGCAGTTCTTC.

This clonotype was counted many times. The chain uses TRBV27 and TRBJ2-1; D is unresolved. CDR1 and CDR2 (germline): MNHEY, SMNVEV (reference sequence). V was shortened by 0 bases and J by 12 bases, with 12 bases between the two germline ends. The length of the CDR3 is 13 residues. Written as DNA, the CDR3 is TGTGCCAGCAGTTTATCGATTTTGGCACCGCAGTTCTTC. This translates into CASSLSILAPQFF.

With respect to this clonotype: A much larger clone differs by one base, so this may be a read error. This CDR3 is CACSRPGGTSVSTDTQYF. CDR3 sequence (DNA): TGTGCCTGCAGCCGACCCGGCGGGACTAGCGTTAGCACAGATACGCAGTATTTT. The gene calls are TRBV7-8 and TRBJ2-3, with TRBD2 matching 10 bases. The CDR3 contains 18 residues. Per the germline V gene, CDR1 is SGHVS and CDR2 is FQNEAQ.

The chain carries TRBV7-3 and TRBJ2-1, with 8 bases lining up with TRBD2. The CDR3 is 15 amino acids. V trimming: 2 bases; J trimming: 8 bases; junction bases outside the gene matches: 8. CDR1 and CDR2 from the germline V gene are SGHTA and FQGTGA. In nucleotides, the CDR3 is TGTGCCAGCAGCTTAGGAGCGGGAGTGTACTATGAGCAGTTCTTC. Residues: CASSLGAGVYYEQFF.

There are many counts of this clonotype. The chain carries TRBV11-2 and TRBJ2-3; unclear D gene. Between the trimmed V and J ends, which lost 4 bases and 2 bases, there was a span of 10 bases. The CDR3 is 14 residues long. The germline gives CDR1 SGHAT, CDR2 FQNNGV. Written as DNA, the CDR3 is TGTGCCAGCAGCTCTGCTCAATCCACAGATACGCAGTATTTT. Translation: CASSSAQSTDTQYF.

This clonotype was seen only a few times. A much larger clone sits a single nucleotide away, making a read error possible. The rearrangement joins TRBV7-2 to TRBJ2-7, with D possibly TRBD2 on 6 matching bases. Trimming cost V 1 base and J 7 bases, with 17 bases left between them. CDR1 and CDR2 (germline): SGHTA, FQGNSA. The CDR3 totals 15 residues. CDR3 residues: CASSLGAGFHNEQYF. DNA for the CDR3: TGTGCCAGCAGCTTAGGCGCGGGGTTCCACAATGAGCAGTACTTC.

As concerns this clonotype: A much larger clonotype is one base distant, so this may be a read error. The chain employs TRBV2 and TRBJ2-7, with a possible D match to TRBD2 (6 bases). The tail of the sequence fits TRBJ2-5 better, so the J call may be wrong. The CDR3 length is 15 residues. Germline V CDR1 and CDR2: SNHLY, FYNNEI. CDR3 loop: CASSEMGRGEETQYF. The CDR3 nucleotides read TGTGCCAGCAGTGAGATGGGGCGGGGAGAAGAGACCCAGTACTTC.

This clonotype was seen at least ten times. The chain carries TRBV6-2 or TRBV6-3 and TRBJ1-2; 7 bases align to TRBD1. From germline, CDR1 is MNHEY and CDR2 SVGEGT. J gave up 1 base and V 2 bases, and 7 bases lay outside the gene matches. There are 16 residues in the CDR3. The CDR3 here is CASSYPRGGLNYGYTF. The CDR3 DNA reads as TGTGCCAGCAGTTACCCCAGGGGGGGCCTTAACTATGGCTACACCTTC.

As concerns this clonotype: One junction end disagrees with the germline gene, perhaps due to a read error. The chain is built from TRBV5-1 and TRBJ1-2; D may be TRBD1 (5 bases). Germline CDR1 reads SGHRS; CDR2 reads YFSETQ. The CDR3 has 15 residues. For the CDR3, the DNA is TGCACCAGCAGCCCATCTACAGGTATCAACTATGGCTACACCTTC. Translation gives CTSSPSTGINYGYTF.

This clonotype was recorded at least ten times. This chain connects TRBV28 to TRBJ1-2; 7 bases agree with TRBD1. CDR3 length equals 13 residues. J was trimmed by 5 bases and V by 3 bases; bases with no gene match: 3. The V gene's germline CDR1 is MDHEN and CDR2 SYDVKM. CDR3 DNA sequence: TGTGCCAGCAGTTTCGGCAGGGGGTATGGCTACACCTTC. It is translated as CASSFGRGYGYTF.

The rearrangement joins TRBV10-2 to TRBJ2-7; D possibly corresponds to TRBD1 (5 bases). This CDR3 has 13 residues. V was pared by 6 bases and J by 3 bases, with 12 bases between. From germline, CDR1 is WSHSY and CDR2 SAAADI. The CDR3 sequence is CASSPDRLYEQYF. CDR3 nucleotides: TGCGCCAGCAGCCCTGACAGACTCTACGAGCAGTACTTC.

The table lists this clonotype with a count of one. The V and J genes are TRBV25-1 and TRBJ1-2; D gene ambiguous. V was pared by 5 bases and J by 6 bases, with 13 bases between. Germline assignment: CDR1 MGHDK and CDR2 SYGVNS. The CDR3 loop spans 13 amino acids. The CDR3 region has the DNA TGTGCCAGCAGTAATACACGGAACCATGGCTACACCTTC. Translation: CASSNTRNHGYTF.

The V and J genes are TRBV5-1 and TRBJ2-1; the D is unclear. The CDR3 length is 16 residues. The V and J ends lost 4 bases and 0 bases respectively, with 14 bases between them. Germline CDR1 reads SGHRS; CDR2 reads YFSETQ. CDR3 in amino acids: CASSPEDGSSYNEQFF. In DNA form, the CDR3 reads TGCGCCAGCAGCCCCGAGGACGGAAGCTCCTACAATGAGCAGTTCTTC.

Ten or more counts support this clonotype. The chain is built from TRBV7-3 and TRBJ2-5; D remains ambiguous. Trimming removed 0 bases at V and 4 bases at J, with 6 bases between. The germline V gene encodes CDR1 SGHTA and CDR2 FQGTGA. This CDR3 contains 13 residues. The CDR3 DNA reads as TGTGCCAGCAGCTTAACGTTTGGAGAGACCCAGTACTTC. This gives the protein CASSLTFGETQYF.

This clonotype was seen many times. CDR3 DNA: TGCGCCAGCAAGAGGGGGTACGGAGAGACCCAGTACTTC. Translating it yields CASKRGYGETQYF. The rearrangement uses TRBV5-1 and TRBJ2-5; D is perhaps TRBD1 (6 bases). Per germline, CDR1 SGHRS and CDR2 YFSETQ. V lost 6 bases, J lost 4 bases, and 13 bases lay in between. The CDR3 runs 13 residues.